One and the same sample provided the 27 T cell receptor beta chains below, sequenced in a study of shared T cell receptors in the human thymus. Sequencing was performed with immunoSEQ multiplex PCR; in TCRdb, only in-frame clones are kept and a portion is missing. This sample carries 630,000 or so clones, roughly 86% of them seen once, and the ten largest clones take roughly 0.0089%. The sample was also linked to a second study, of human thymus T cells.

Sequenced: thymocytes. The receptor source for this set is a boy in the first two years of life with a congenital heart defect.

This chain links TRBV5-5 with TRBJ1-3, with TRBD1 matching over 8 bases. Trimming removed 4 bases from V and 2 bases from J; junction bases left unmatched: 8. The CDR3 covers 16 residues. Germline CDR1 SGHKS, CDR2 YYEKEE (reference sequence). The CDR3 sequence is CASSPGQGTTGNTIYF. The CDR3 DNA reads TGTGCCAGCAGCCCCGGACAGGGAACGACTGGAAACACCATATATTTT. The full variable domain, in which reference TRBV5-5 and TRBJ1-3 provide the parts outside the CDR3, is DAGVTQSPTHLIKTRGQQVTLRCSPISGHKSVSWYQQVLGQGPQFIFQYYEKEERGRGNFPDRFSARQFPNYSSELNVNALLLGDSALYLCASSPGQGTTGNTIYFGEGSWLTVV.

V and J are TRBV28 and TRBJ1-2; 9 nucleotides line up with TRBD1. Germline lookup yields CDR1 MDHEN and CDR2 SYDVKM. This CDR3 has 17 residues. Trimming removed 5 bases from V and 2 bases from J; junction bases left unmatched: 12. CDR3 bases: TGTGCCAGCAGTCGAGTCCCGGGACAGGGACCAAACTATGGCTACACCTTC. Its translation is CASSRVPGQGPNYGYTF.

This chain joins TRBV5-8 and TRBJ2-2; 15 positions agree with TRBD2. This CDR3 is built from 19 residues. CDR1 and CDR2 from the germline V gene are SGHTS and YDEGEE. V lost 4 bases to trimming and J lost 3 bases; unmatched junction nucleotides: 10. The DNA for the CDR3 is TGTGCCAGCAGCCCCCTCGGACTAGCGGGAGGGGCGGACACCGGGGAGCTGTTTTTT. Its translation is CASSPLGLAGGADTGELFF.

The chain recombines TRBV6-5 with TRBJ1-1; no definite D call. The V end lost 0 bases, the J end lost 1 base, and 9 bases lay between the germline ends. Looked up from germline, CDR1 is MNHEY and CDR2 is SVGAGI. This CDR3 spans 15 amino acids. The CDR3 reads CASSYSREENTEAFF. The CDR3 region has the DNA TGTGCCAGCAGTTACTCCCGGGAGGAGAACACTGAAGCTTTCTTT.

In nucleotides, the CDR3 is TGCAGCGTCGGGAGGACAGGGGGATTGAGAAACACTGAAGCTTTCTTT. This sequence encodes CSVGRTGGLRNTEAFF. The V gene is TRBV29-1, the J gene TRBJ1-1; 10 bases match TRBD1. Trimming cost V 6 bases and J 2 bases; bases outside gene matches: 12. The CDR3 loop spans 16 amino acids. Germline V lookup: CDR1 SQVTM, CDR2 ANQGSEA.

This sequence joins TRBV5-6 and TRBJ2-7; D remains ambiguous. Trimming stripped 4 bases from V and 5 bases from J, with 19 bases between. Germline CDR1 is SGHDT and CDR2 is YYEEEE. The CDR3 has 15 residues. This CDR3 is CASSLVPRLVDEQYF. The CDR3 region has the DNA TGTGCCAGCAGCCTGGTTCCTCGACTGGTAGACGAGCAGTACTTC.

Written as DNA, the CDR3 is TGTGCCAGCAGCCACGGAAGGACTAGCGGCACAGATACGCAGTATTTT. Translating it yields CASSHGRTSGTDTQYF. The V and J genes are TRBV14 and TRBJ2-3, with 9 bases aligning to TRBD2. This CDR3 comprises 16 residues. J gave up 1 base and V 3 bases, and 5 bases lay outside the gene matches. The V gene's germline CDR1 is SGHDN and CDR2 FVKESK.

The J gene is TRBJ1-1, the V gene TRBV29-1; D is perhaps TRBD1 (5 bases). V lost 5 bases to trimming and J lost 2 bases, with 12 bases between them. This CDR3 comprises 13 residues. Germline-derived CDR1 and CDR2 are SQVTM and ANQGSEA. This CDR3 reads CSVPITGNTEAFF. As DNA, the CDR3 is TGCAGCGTTCCGATTACAGGAAACACTGAAGCTTTCTTT.

V and J are TRBV7-6 and TRBJ2-2; TRBD2 might be the D (7 bases). The CDR3 has 15 residues. Germline CDR1 reads SGHVS; CDR2 reads FNYEAQ. Trimming left V 4 bases short and J 5 bases short, with 14 bases between. For the CDR3, the DNA is TGTGCCAGCAGCTACGGGGGGCCGGGAACCGGGGAGCTGTTTTTT. Translating gives CASSYGGPGTGELFF. The full variable domain, rest sourced from reference TRBV7-6 and TRBJ2-2, is GAGVSQSPRYKVTKRGQDVALRCDPISGHVSLYWYRQALGQGPEFLTYFNYEAQQDKSGLPNDRFSAERPEGSISTLTIQRTEQRDSAMYRCASSYGGPGTGELFFGEGSRLTVL.

For the CDR3, the DNA is TGTGCCAGCAGCATAGGTTGGGGACAGGGAGCTTTCTTT. Its protein product is CASSIGWGQGAFF. The chain links TRBV5-7 to TRBJ1-1; 9 bases are shared with TRBD1. TRBV5-7 counts as an open reading frame of uncertain function. After removal of 4 bases from V and 10 bases from J, the junction contained 8 bases not matched to a gene. The CDR3 covers 13 residues.

This clone was seen once. This rearrangement joins TRBV5-4 to TRBJ1-1; TRBD1 aligns across 8 bases. CDR3 length equals 15 residues. Germline CDR1 reads SGHNT; CDR2 reads YYREEE (reference sequence). Losses at the gene ends were 1 base for V and 2 bases for J; bases not matched to a gene: 4. DNA for the CDR3: TGTGCCAGCAGCTTGCGGACAGGGACAAACACTGAAGCTTTCTTT. Amino acid sequence: CASSLRTGTNTEAFF.

The rearrangement links TRBV27 to TRBJ1-5; 7 bases are shared with TRBD1. V trimming: 5 bases; J trimming: 0 bases; junction bases outside the gene matches: 16. Germline assignment: CDR1 MNHEY and CDR2 SMNVEV (reference sequence). CDR3 length: 19 residues. CDR3 sequence: CASSTSTRDRPYSNQPQHF. The CDR3 DNA reads as TGTGCCAGCAGTACCTCTACCCGGGACAGACCATATAGCAATCAGCCCCAGCATTTT.

The V gene is TRBV30, the J gene TRBJ2-7, with a weak D call TRBD1 (5 bases). The germline gives CDR1 GTSNPN, CDR2 SVGIG (reference sequence). V gave up 7 bases and J gave up 5 bases, with 24 bases separating them. The CDR3 runs to 15 residues. CDR3 loop: CASRITRDRGNEQYF. CDR3 bases: TGTGCCTCCCGGATAACAAGGGATAGGGGAAACGAGCAGTACTTC.

The chain is built from TRBV9 and TRBJ1-1; 7 positions match TRBD1. CDR1 SGDLS and CDR2 YYNGEE come from the germline V gene. Losses at the gene ends were 2 bases for V and 5 bases for J; bases not matched to a gene: 6. The CDR3 has 14 amino acids. CDR3 coding DNA: TGTGCCAGCAGCGTCAGGGGGATGGGTACTGAAGCTTTCTTT. Its translation is CASSVRGMGTEAFF. The full variable domain, in which reference TRBV9 and TRBJ1-1 provide the parts outside the CDR3, is DSGVTQTPKHLITATGQRVTLRCSPRSGDLSVYWYQQSLDQGLQFLIQYYNGEERAKGNILERFSAQQFPDLHSELNLSSLELGDSALYFCASSVRGMGTEAFFGQGTRLTVV.

This chain connects TRBV20-1 to TRBJ2-7, with no clear D. Germline V gene lookup returns CDR1 DFQATT and CDR2 SNEGSKA (reference sequence). The CDR3 has 11 amino acids. V was pared by 6 bases and J by 4 bases, with 10 bases between. The CDR3 nucleotides are TGCAGTGCCCCGAGGCTTTACGAGCAGTACTTC. This sequence encodes CSAPRLYEQYF.

This clone occurred once. V and J are TRBV5-1 and TRBJ2-7; 8 nucleotides align to TRBD1. Germline-derived CDR1 and CDR2 are SGHRS and YFSETQ. With 3 bases clipped from V and 6 bases from J, the junction kept 5 bases outside the gene matches. The CDR3 has 13 residues. For the CDR3, the DNA is TGCGCCAGCAGCTGGGGGACAGGTAGCGAGCAGTACTTC. It specifies CASSWGTGSEQYF. The full variable domain, in which reference TRBV5-1 and TRBJ2-7 provide the parts outside the CDR3, is KAGVTQTPRYLIKTRGQQVTLSCSPISGHRSVSWYQQTPGQGLQFLFEYFSETQRNKGNFPGRFSGRQFSNSRSEMNVSTLELGDSALYLCASSWGTGSEQYFGPGTRLTVT.

The J gene is TRBJ1-5, the V gene TRBV4-1; perhaps TRBD1 as D (5 bases). Germline V gives CDR1 MGHRA, CDR2 YSYEKL. This CDR3 has 18 amino acids. Trimming removed 1 base at V and 2 bases at J, with 18 bases between. The CDR3 DNA sequence: TGCGCCAGCAGCCAAGTAGGGATTCCCGGGGGTGGCAATCAGCCCCAGCATTTT. This sequence encodes CASSQVGIPGGGNQPQHF.

The chain has TRBV4-2 and TRBJ2-7; possibly TRBD2 for D (6 bases). The CDR3 totals 15 residues. Per the germline V gene, CDR1 is LGHNA and CDR2 is YNFKEQ. The V end lost 4 bases, the J end lost 3 bases, and 16 bases lay between the germline ends. The DNA for the CDR3 is TGTGCCAGCAGCCGAGACCGGGACTTACACTACGAGCAGTACTTC. It encodes CASSRDRDLHYEQYF.

This chain links TRBV28 with TRBJ1-3; 8 bases align to TRBD1. The CDR3 is made up of 17 amino acids. Unmatched junction bases numbered 9, after V lost 1 base and J lost 4 bases. CDR1 is MDHEN, CDR2 SYDVKM, per germline. The CDR3 here is CASSLYPGGGIGNTIYF. As DNA, the CDR3 is TGTGCCAGCAGTTTATATCCAGGGGGCGGGATAGGAAACACCATATATTTT.

The gene calls are TRBV5-6 and TRBJ1-1; D is perhaps TRBD1 (6 bases). Germline V lookup: CDR1 SGHDT, CDR2 YYEEEE. This CDR3 region has 16 residues. V shed 4 bases and J shed 12 bases, with 28 bases lying between them. CDR3 sequence (DNA): TGTGCCAGCAGCCTGGGTATGGGGGGGCCCTTTTTGGTAACTTTCTTT. Protein sequence: CASSLGMGGPFLVTFF.

With regard to this clone: One junction end does not reproduce the germline sequence, and a read error may be involved. The chain carries TRBV4-3 and TRBJ2-1; a possible D gene is TRBD1 (5 bases). The CDR3 loop spans 15 amino acids. Germline CDR1 LGHNA, CDR2 YSLEER. CDR3 nucleotides: TGCGCCAGCAGCCCCCGGCCCCAGGGTAACAATGCGCAGTTCTTC. Protein: CASSPRPQGNNAQFF.

The chain links TRBV28 to TRBJ2-3; possible D gene TRBD2, 6 bases. The CDR3 covers 16 residues. Trimming removed 2 bases at V and 1 base at J, with 13 bases between. Germline V gene sequence: CDR1 MDHEN, CDR2 SYDVKM. The CDR3 region is CASSLIGGFGTDTQYF. In DNA, the CDR3 is TGTGCCAGCAGTTTAATAGGAGGGTTTGGCACAGATACGCAGTATTTT. Drawing the rest from reference TRBV28 and TRBJ2-3, the complete variable domain is DVKVTQSSRYLVKRTGEKVFLECVQDMDHENMFWYRQDPGLGLRLIYFSYDVKMKEKGDIPEGYSVSREKKERFSLILESASTNQTSMYLCASSLIGGFGTDTQYFGPGTRLTVL.

CDR3 region: CASSIASSRRKKDTQYF. In nucleotides, the CDR3 is TGTGCCAGTAGTATAGCGTCCAGCCGGAGGAAGAAAGATACGCAGTATTTT. The chain uses TRBV19 and TRBJ2-3; D perhaps matches TRBD2 (5 bases). The CDR3 extends over 17 amino acids. CDR1 and CDR2 from the germline V gene are LNHDA and SQIVND (reference sequence). The germline V and J ends were trimmed by 1 base and 5 bases, with 19 bases remaining between them.

J is TRBJ2-7 and V is TRBV7-2; TRBD1 is a possible D gene (6 bases). Germline CDR1 is SGHTA and CDR2 is FQGNSA. V was shortened by 4 bases and J by 4 bases, with 17 bases between the two germline ends. CDR3 size: 15 residues. This CDR3 reads CASSYSGTTLYEQYF. CDR3 in DNA: TGTGCCAGCAGCTATTCCGGGACAACCTTATACGAGCAGTACTTC.

The chain couples TRBV28 to TRBJ2-7; 7 bases fit TRBD2. This CDR3 has 12 amino acids. Germline loops: CDR1 MDHEN, CDR2 SYDVKM. V lost 10 bases to trimming and J lost 3 bases; unmatched junction nucleotides: 6. CDR3 region: CATRRGSYEQYF. The CDR3 nucleotides read TGTGCCACCCGGCGGGGGAGCTACGAGCAGTACTTC.

The chain is built from TRBV5-5 and TRBJ2-1; TRBD2 matches 10 bases. The CDR3 sequence is 15 residues long. CDR1 and CDR2 (germline): SGHKS, YYEKEE (reference sequence). The V gene end was trimmed by 3 bases and the J gene end by 4 bases; junction bases not matched to a gene: 4. The CDR3 DNA reads TGTGCCAGCAGCTCTGGACTAGCGGTGTACAATGAGCAGTTCTTC. Amino acids: CASSSGLAVYNEQFF.

J is TRBJ1-2 and V is TRBV28; maybe TRBD1 (6 bases). The CDR3 is 14 amino acids. Germline V gives CDR1 MDHEN, CDR2 SYDVKM. V was cut by 4 bases and J by 2 bases, with 11 bases left in between. The CDR3 DNA follows: TGTGCCAGCAGTTCCCGGGACAACAACTATGGCTACACCTTC. This encodes CASSSRDNNYGYTF.